These T cell receptor beta chains were read from a single sample in a study of neurological immune-mediated disorders. TCRdb redid the calling of the 5' RACE reads with MiXCR, one entry per CDR3 protein. The sample lists roughly 120,000 distinct CDR3 sequences, roughly 3.1% occurring once. The sequenced material came from PBMCs. Receptors originate from a young woman with multiple sclerosis. The CDR3 runs from the conserved cysteine through the conserved F or W. A D gene is named only where the DNA matches it firmly. Clone size is not always given. Where it is, it says once, few, many or a class for expanded clones.

DNA	CDR3	size	J	V	D
TGCAGCGTTGAAACTTCCAGGAGCTACTATGGCTACACCTTC	CSVETSRSYYGYTF	NA	TRBJ1-2	TRBV29-1	NA
TGCGCCAGCAGCTTGGCCTCTCGGTTCGATTCACCCCTCCACTTT	CASSLASRFDSPLHF	many	TRBJ1-6	TRBV5-1	NA
TGTGCCAGCAGCTTACTGCCAGGCCGCTACGAGCAGTACTTC	CASSLLPGRYEQYF	many	TRBJ2-7	TRBV11-2	NA
TGTGCCAGCAGCTTAGCCCTCGGCCAAGACGATAACTATGGCTACACCTTC	CASSLALGQDDNYGYTF	many	TRBJ1-2	TRBV7-2	NA
TGCAACAGTCAGCGGGGGACAAATGGCTACACCTTC	CNSQRGTNGYTF	many	TRBJ1-2	TRBV19	NA
TGTGCCAGCAGTCGGACAGCAGACTTCTACGAGCAGTACTTC	CASSRTADFYEQYF	many	TRBJ2-7	TRBV27	NA
TGTGCCATCAGCGACGGGACAGGGGGCTATGGCTACACCTTC	CAISDGTGGYGYTF	many	TRBJ1-2	TRBV10-3	TRBD1
TGCAGTGCTAACGCCCCGGCAACTAGCACCTACTACGAGCAGTACTTC	CSANAPATSTYYEQYF	many	TRBJ2-7	TRBV20-1	NA
TGTGCCAGCAGCACGTCCCACTCTGGAAACACCATATATTTT	CASSTSHSGNTIYF	many	TRBJ1-3	TRBV7-2	NA
TGTGCCACGGGGTTGTCGGTGAACACCGGGGAGCTGTTTTTT	CATGLSVNTGELFF	many	TRBJ2-2	TRBV10-3	NA
TGCGCCAGCAGCTTTACCAGCGGCAATGAAAAACTGTTTTTT	CASSFTSGNEKLFF	many	TRBJ1-4	TRBV5-1	NA
TGTGCCAGCAGCCCTGGTGGCGGGAACGAGCAGTTCTTC	CASSPGGGNEQFF	many	TRBJ2-1	TRBV5-6	NA
TGTGCCAGCAAACAGGTTCCTAACACTGAAGCTTTCTTT	CASKQVPNTEAFF	many	TRBJ1-1	TRBV18	NA
TGTGCCAGCAGTTTGACAGTGAACACTGAAGCTTTCTTT	CASSLTVNTEAFF	many	TRBJ1-1	TRBV12-3/TRBV12-4	NA
TGCGCCAGCAGCTTGAGCCCCGGCAGTCAAGAGACCCAGTACTTC	CASSLSPGSQETQYF	many	TRBJ2-5	TRBV5-1	NA
TGTGCCAGCAGCCCCATCGGACCTCTATCTGGAAACACCATATATTTT	CASSPIGPLSGNTIYF	many	TRBJ1-3	TRBV16	NA
TGCGCCAGCAGACTGGCTAATGAAAAACTGTTTTTT	CASRLANEKLFF	many	TRBJ1-4	TRBV5-1	NA
TGCGCCAGCAGCTTAGCGGACTCCTCCTACAATGAGCAGTTCTTC	CASSLADSSYNEQFF	many	TRBJ2-1	TRBV5-1	NA
TGTGCCAGCAGTCCGGAAGTGGACCGCAGTATACGTGAGCAGTTCTTC	CASSPEVDRSIREQFF	many	TRBJ2-1	TRBV12-3/TRBV12-4	NA
TGCGCCAGCAGCTTGGTTGCCTCCTCCTACGAGCAGTACTTC	CASSLVASSYEQYF	NA	TRBJ2-7	TRBV5-1	NA
TGTGCCAGCAGCTTTAATGCGGGCTACGAGCAGTACTTC	CASSFNAGYEQYF	many	TRBJ2-7	TRBV7-7	NA
TGTGCCAGCAGTCGTCCGGGGGTGAACACTGAAGCTTTCTTT	CASSRPGVNTEAFF	many	TRBJ1-1	TRBV6-2/TRBV6-3	NA
TGTGCCAGTAGTATTTTGGGGACAGGCAGGGAGCAGTTCTTC	CASSILGTGREQFF	NA	TRBJ2-1	TRBV19	TRBD1
TGTGCCAGCAGCCCTAGTGGAGATGGCTACACCTTC	CASSPSGDGYTF	many	TRBJ1-2	TRBV14	NA
TGCGCCAGCAGTGAGGGGCGACTAGCGGGCTACGAGCAGTACTTC	CASSEGRLAGYEQYF	many	TRBJ2-7	TRBV10-1	TRBD2
TGCAGTGCTGGACAGGGGAACACTGAAGCTTTCTTT	CSAGQGNTEAFF	many	TRBJ1-1	TRBV20-1	TRBD1
TGCAGTGCTGACCCGGGACAGGGGTCAAACATTCAGTACTTC	CSADPGQGSNIQYF	many	TRBJ2-4	TRBV20-1	TRBD1
TGTGCCAGCAGTTTAAGCGGGGGGTACACAGATACGCAGTATTTT	CASSLSGGYTDTQYF	few	TRBJ2-3	TRBV12-3/TRBV12-4	TRBD2
TGTGCCAGCAGTTTTGGGGGCGGAAGCTATGGCTACACCTTC	CASSFGGGSYGYTF	many	TRBJ1-2	TRBV12-3/TRBV12-4	NA
TGCAGTGCTCCTACTATACAAGGACAGGGCTATGGCTACACCTTC	CSAPTIQGQGYGYTF	few	TRBJ1-2	TRBV20-1	TRBD1
TGCAGTGCTACCGAGGGTATGCGTTCACCCCTCCACTTT	CSATEGMRSPLHF	many	TRBJ1-6	TRBV20-1	NA
TGTGCCAGCAGCCCCGCCAGGGAGACACAAACCCTTTTGCGTTTT	CASSPARETQTLLRF	many	TRBJ1-5	TRBV7-2	NA
TGTGCCAGTAGTATTTCTGTAACATCCACTGAAGCTTTCTTT	CASSISVTSTEAFF	NA	TRBJ1-1	TRBV19	NA
TGCGCCAGCAGCCAAGAAGGGTCCGCAACTAATGAAAAACTGTTTTTT	CASSQEGSATNEKLFF	many	TRBJ1-4	TRBV4-3	NA
TGCAGTGCTAGGAGGGACAGGGGGCGTGATGGCTACACCTTC	CSARRDRGRDGYTF	many	TRBJ1-2	TRBV20-1	TRBD1
TGTGCCAGCAGCGACTCTACGGCAGATACGCAGTATTTT	CASSDSTADTQYF	many	TRBJ2-3	TRBV11-3	NA
TGTGCCAGCACCCCCAGTGGTGCAGATACGCAGTATTTT	CASTPSGADTQYF	many	TRBJ2-3	TRBV5-6	NA
TGTGCCAGCGGATTTCGAAACAGGGGGGAGACCCAGTACTTC	CASGFRNRGETQYF	many	TRBJ2-5	TRBV27	TRBD1
TGTGCCAGCAGCCTTGGCTCCGGAGACTATGGCTACACCTTC	CASSLGSGDYGYTF	many	TRBJ1-2	TRBV3-1	NA
TGTGCCAGCAGCTTAGAGTACCACGAGCAGTACTTC	CASSLEYHEQYF	many	TRBJ2-7	TRBV7-2	NA
TGTGCCACCAGCACTGGCGGGGAGCGACTGCACCGGGAGCTGTTTTTT	CATSTGGERLHRELFF	many	TRBJ2-2	TRBV15	NA
TGCAGCGTTCTTGGCAGGACTGGGGCCAACGTCCTGACTTTC	CSVLGRTGANVLTF	few	TRBJ2-6	TRBV29-1	NA
TGTGCCAGCTCACCAACCGAACTAGCGGGAGAGCTCTACGAGCAGTACTTC	CASSPTELAGELYEQYF	many	TRBJ2-7	TRBV18	TRBD2
TGTGCCAGCAGCTCTCCGACTAGCGGGCCAGGCACGTTCTTC	CASSSPTSGPGTFF	many	TRBJ2-1	TRBV9	TRBD2
TGTGCCAGCAGTTACGGGACAGCCGGCGGAAACACCATATATTTT	CASSYGTAGGNTIYF	many	TRBJ1-3	TRBV6-5	TRBD1
TGTGCCAGCGAAGGGACAGCCTACGAGCAGTACTTC	CASEGTAYEQYF	many	TRBJ2-7	TRBV7-2	TRBD1
TGCAGCGTTGAAGAGACGACAGGGGGTTACGAGCAGTACTTC	CSVEETTGGYEQYF	many	TRBJ2-7	TRBV29-1	TRBD1
TGTGCCAGCAGTTCCCACTCAGGGTCCGAGCAGTACTTC	CASSSHSGSEQYF	many	TRBJ2-7	TRBV12-3/TRBV12-4	NA
TGTGCCAGCAGCTTAGCGACAGGGGCCTGGGCCAACGTCCTGACTTTC	CASSLATGAWANVLTF	many	TRBJ2-6	TRBV7-2	TRBD1
TGCGCCAGCAGCCTTGACAACTTGGGGAATCAGCCCCAGCATTTT	CASSLDNLGNQPQHF	many	TRBJ1-5	TRBV5-1	NA